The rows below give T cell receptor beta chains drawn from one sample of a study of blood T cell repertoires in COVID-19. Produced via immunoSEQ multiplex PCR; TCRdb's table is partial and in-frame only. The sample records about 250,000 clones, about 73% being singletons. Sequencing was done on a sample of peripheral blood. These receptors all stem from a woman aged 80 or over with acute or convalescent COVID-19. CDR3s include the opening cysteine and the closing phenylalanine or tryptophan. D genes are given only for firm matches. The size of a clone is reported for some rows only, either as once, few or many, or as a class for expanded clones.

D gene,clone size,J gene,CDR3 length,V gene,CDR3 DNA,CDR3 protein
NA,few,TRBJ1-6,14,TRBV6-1,TGTGCCAGCAGTGAGTGGAGGTCGGGTTCACCCCTCCACTTT,CASSEWRSGSPLHF
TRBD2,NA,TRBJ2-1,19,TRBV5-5,TGTGCCAGCAGCCCCGGCTGGACTAGCGGGAGGGGGGGATACAATGAGCAGTTCTTC,CASSPGWTSGRGGYNEQFF
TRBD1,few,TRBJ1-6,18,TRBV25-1,TGTGCCAGCAGGGGGGCTCCGGGACAGGGGGCCTATAATTCACCCCTCCACTTT,CASRGAPGQGAYNSPLHF
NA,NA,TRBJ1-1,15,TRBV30,TGTGCCTGGAATAGTGGGAGGGAGGTGAACACTGAAGCTTTCTTT,CAWNSGREVNTEAFF
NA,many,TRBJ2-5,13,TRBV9,TGTGCCAGCAGCGTAGGACAGCAAGAGACCCAGTACTTC,CASSVGQQETQYF
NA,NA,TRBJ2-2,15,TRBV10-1,TGCGCCAGCAGTGAGTCGCGGGGAAGTACCGGGGAGCTGTTTTTT,CASSESRGSTGELFF
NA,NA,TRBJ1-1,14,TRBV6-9,TGTGCCAGCAGTTACGCGGCGGCGATCACTGAAGCTTTCTTT,CASSYAAAITEAFF
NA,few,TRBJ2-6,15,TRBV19,TGTGCCAGCAGACAGGTTAGCTCTGGGGCCAACGTCCTGACTTTC,CASRQVSSGANVLTF
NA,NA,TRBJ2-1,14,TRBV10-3,TGTGCCATCAGAGGACAGAGCTCCTACAATGAGCAGTTCTTC,CAIRGQSSYNEQFF
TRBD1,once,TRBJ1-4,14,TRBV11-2,TGTGCCAGCAGCTTGGGACAGGGGGCGGAAAAACTGTTTTTT,CASSLGQGAEKLFF
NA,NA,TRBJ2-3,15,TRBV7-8,TGTGCCAGCAGCTTCGGAGGGTTCAGTGCAGATACGCAGTATTTT,CASSFGGFSADTQYF
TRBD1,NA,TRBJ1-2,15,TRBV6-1,TGTGCCAGCAGTGATAACAGGGGGAGGGCCTATGGCTACACCTTC,CASSDNRGRAYGYTF
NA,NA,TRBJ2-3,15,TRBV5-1,TGCGCCAGCAGCATCACCAGTCCCCACACAGATACGCAGTATTTT,CASSITSPHTDTQYF
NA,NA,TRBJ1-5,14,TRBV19,TGTGCCAGTAGTCCCCAGACAGGCCCATGGCCCCAGCATTTT,CASSPQTGPWPQHF
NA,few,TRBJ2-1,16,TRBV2,TGTGCCAGCAGTGAGGAAGGGAGGGGGAGCTACAATGAGCAGTTCTTC,CASSEEGRGSYNEQFF
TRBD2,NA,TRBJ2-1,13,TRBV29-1,TGCAGCGTTGAATCCCACCAGCGGGGGGGGCAATTCTTC,CSVESHQRGGQFF
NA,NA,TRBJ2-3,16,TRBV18,TGTGCCAGCTCACCATTAGGCGGTTTCACCCCAGATACGCAGTATTTT,CASSPLGGFTPDTQYF
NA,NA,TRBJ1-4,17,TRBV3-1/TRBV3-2,TGTGCCAGCAGCCAATCAAGGATACAGGGAACTAATGAAAAACTGTTTTTT,CASSQSRIQGTNEKLFF
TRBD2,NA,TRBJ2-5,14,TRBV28,TGTGCCAGCAGTGTAGCGGGGGAGGCGGAGACCCAGTACTTC,CASSVAGEAETQYF
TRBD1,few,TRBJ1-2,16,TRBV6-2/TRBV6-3,TGTGCCAGCAGTAAACCGACAGGGAAGGGTTCCTATGGCTACACCTTC,CASSKPTGKGSYGYTF
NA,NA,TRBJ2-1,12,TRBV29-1,TGCAGCGTTGAGCGTTCACGGAATGAGCAGTTCTTC,CSVERSRNEQFF
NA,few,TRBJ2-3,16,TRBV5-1,TGCGCCAGCAGCCCGGGCCTTTGGGGGGACACAGATACGCAGTATTTT,CASSPGLWGDTDTQYF
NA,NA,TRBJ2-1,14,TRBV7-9,TGTGCCAGCAGCTTAGATCTGTCCCCCAATGAGCAGTTCTTC,CASSLDLSPNEQFF
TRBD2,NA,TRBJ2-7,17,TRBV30,TGTGCCTGGAGTGTCCAACCCCCCGGGGTAGCGGGAGGTGAGCAGTACTTC,CAWSVQPPGVAGGEQYF
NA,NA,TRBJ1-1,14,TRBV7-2,TGTGCCAGCAGCTTAGACCAGGGTAACACTGAAGCTTTCTTT,CASSLDQGNTEAFF
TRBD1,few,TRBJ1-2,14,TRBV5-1,TGCGCCAGCAGCAGGACAGGGGGCGCCGATGGCTACACCTTC,CASSRTGGADGYTF
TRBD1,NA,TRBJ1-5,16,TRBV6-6,TGTGCCAGCAGTCACGGGACAGGGACGGGCAATCAGCCCCAGCATTTT,CASSHGTGTGNQPQHF
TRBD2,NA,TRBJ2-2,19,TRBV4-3,TGCGCCAGCAGCCAAGAGGTCTTAGCGGGGGGGACAAACACCGGGGAGCTGTTTTTT,CASSQEVLAGGTNTGELFF
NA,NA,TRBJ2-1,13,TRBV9,TGTGCCAGCAGCGGCTCCCTACTGGATGAGCAGTTCTTC,CASSGSLLDEQFF
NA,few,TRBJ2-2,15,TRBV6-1,TGTGCCAGCAGTGAAGCACTCCTCAACACCGGGGAGCTGTTTTTT,CASSEALLNTGELFF
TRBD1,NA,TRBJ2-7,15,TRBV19,TGTGCCAGTAGTGCCCGACAGGGTGCATCTTACGAGCAGTACTTC,CASSARQGASYEQYF
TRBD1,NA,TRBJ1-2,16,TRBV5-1,TGCGCCAGCAGCTTGTCCGGACAGGGGGGTGTCTATGGCTACACCTTC,CASSLSGQGGVYGYTF
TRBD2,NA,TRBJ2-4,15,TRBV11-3,TGTGCCAGCAGCTTAGAAAGCGGGGGAAAAAACATTCAGTACTTC,CASSLESGGKNIQYF
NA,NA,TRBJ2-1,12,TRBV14,TGTGCCAGCAGCCCCCAGTACAATGAGCAGTTCTTC,CASSPQYNEQFF
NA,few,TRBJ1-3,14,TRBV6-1,TGTGCCAGCAGTGAAGCCTACTCTGGAAACACCATATATTTT,CASSEAYSGNTIYF
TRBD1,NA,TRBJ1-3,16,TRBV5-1,TGCGCCAGCAGCACCCGGACAGGGAGCTCTGGAAACACCATATATTTT,CASSTRTGSSGNTIYF
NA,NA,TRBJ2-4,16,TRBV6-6,TGTGCCAGCAGTCCGATTTCGGGGGAAGCCAAAAACATTCAGTACTTC,CASSPISGEAKNIQYF
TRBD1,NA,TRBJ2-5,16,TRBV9,TGTGCCAGCAGCGTAGGACAGGGGGGGACCGGAGAGACCCAGTACTTC,CASSVGQGGTGETQYF
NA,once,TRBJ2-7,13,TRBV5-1,TGCGCCAGCAGCACCTACGGTTCCTACGAGCAGTACTTC,CASSTYGSYEQYF
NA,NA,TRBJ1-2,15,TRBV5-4,TGTGCCAGCAGCCCCCCATCAGGACAGAGGAGGGGCTACACCTTC,CASSPPSGQRRGYTF
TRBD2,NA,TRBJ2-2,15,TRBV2,TGTGCCAGCAGTGTGATTAGCGGGGCCACCGGGGAGCTGTTTTTT,CASSVISGATGELFF
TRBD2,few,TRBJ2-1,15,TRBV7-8,TGTGCCAGCAGCTTCATAGCGGGGGAGTACAATGAGCAGTTCTTC,CASSFIAGEYNEQFF
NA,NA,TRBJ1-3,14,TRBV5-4,TGTGCCAGCAACCAGTGGGGGGCTGGAAACACCATATATTTT,CASNQWGAGNTIYF
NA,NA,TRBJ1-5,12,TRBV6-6,TGTGCCAGCAGTTACTGGAGTCAGCCCCAGCATTTT,CASSYWSQPQHF
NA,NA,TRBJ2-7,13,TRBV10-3,TGTGCCACCCGATATGCGGGACTCTACGAGCAGTACTTC,CATRYAGLYEQYF
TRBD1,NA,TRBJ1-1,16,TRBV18,TGTGCCAGCTCACCATTCCCAGGGGGTTCAAACACTGAAGCTTTCTTT,CASSPFPGGSNTEAFF
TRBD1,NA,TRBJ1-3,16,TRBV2,TGTGCCAGCCGCCGTTTAAGGGGGCTTGTCGGAAACACCATATATTTT,CASRRLRGLVGNTIYF
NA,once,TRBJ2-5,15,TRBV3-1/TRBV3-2,TGTGCCAGCAGCCAAAGGTCAGGGGGAGGAGAGACCCAGTACTTC,CASSQRSGGGETQYF